Reported below is one TCR beta chain. CDR1 MNHEY and CDR2 SMNVEV come from the germline V gene (reference sequence). Trimming stripped 3 bases from V and 2 bases from J, with 13 bases between. The length of the CDR3 is 15 residues. The sample originates from a study of control samples from healthy donors and cancer patients. This table comes from immunoSEQ multiplex PCR, and its TCRdb copy is limited to in-frame clones, with some not included. Of 100,000 to 150,000 clones detected, around 87% appear once; the ten largest clones hold roughly 2.8%. The sequenced material came from blood. The chain links TRBV27 to TRBJ1-1; D uncertain. The TCR originated in a man aged 60-69 years in good health. CDR3 sequence reads: CASSLSAVFNTEAFF. The CDR3 DNA reads TGTGCCAGCAGTTTGTCCGCAGTGTTCAACACTGAAGCTTTCTTT.